The next 7 T cell receptor beta chains were all read from a single sample in a study of graft-versus-host responses after intestinal transplantation. Their antigens remain unidentified. Using immunoSEQ multiplex PCR, the repertoire was profiled, and TCRdb retains in-frame clones only, with some absent. The table records about 91,000 clones, approximately 90% of them present only once. The input for sequencing was unstimulated CD4+ T cells sorted from spleen or lymph node cells, taken before transplant. Source of these receptors: a human donor who was the organ donor for an intestinal transplant.

The rearrangement uses TRBV6-5 and TRBJ2-5; D gene ambiguous. CDR3 size: 16 residues. The germline V gene encodes CDR1 MNHEY and CDR2 SVGAGI. The V gene lost 0 bases and the J gene lost 7 bases, with 18 bases spanning the gap. DNA for the CDR3: TGTGCCAGCAGTTACTCGAAGTTGGTAGCTTTAGGGACCCAGTACTTC. Translating gives CASSYSKLVALGTQYF.

This rearrangement joins TRBV10-3 to TRBJ1-1, with TRBD1 as a possible D gene (6 bases). Looked up from germline, CDR1 is ENHRY and CDR2 is SYGVKD. The CDR3 runs to 14 residues. The V end was cut by 6 bases, the J end by 3 bases, with 14 bases between. Here the CDR3 reads CAISVRQDYTEAFF. The CDR3 DNA is TGTGCCATCAGCGTTAGACAGGACTACACTGAAGCTTTCTTT.

This chain joins TRBV5-1 and TRBJ2-2; a weak D match, TRBD1 (5 bases). The CDR3 extends over 14 amino acids. Germline V gene data show CDR1 as SGHRS and CDR2 as YFSETQ. V lost 0 bases and J 3 bases, leaving 6 bases between the germline ends. The CDR3 region has the DNA TGCGCCAGCAGCTTGGTGGGGCACACCGGGGAGCTGTTTTTT. It translates to CASSLVGHTGELFF.

This clone was seen just once. This rearrangement joins TRBV28 to TRBJ1-2; D might be TRBD1 (6 bases). This CDR3 is built from 16 residues. The V end lost 7 bases, the J end lost 8 bases, and 26 bases lay between the germline ends. Germline CDR1 MDHEN, CDR2 SYDVKM. The CDR3 DNA reads TGTGCCAGCACCGAGTGGGGGGGGCGCACCCCTGAAGGCTACACCTTC. Translating gives CASTEWGGRTPEGYTF.

The genes are TRBV10-1 and TRBJ2-1; the D gene is possibly TRBD2 (6 bases). The CDR3 totals 15 residues. V dropped 0 bases and J dropped 7 bases, with 13 bases sitting between them. Germline V gene data show CDR1 as WNHNN and CDR2 as SYGVQD (reference sequence). The CDR3 region is CASSESFLARNEQFF. The CDR3 region has the DNA TGCGCCAGCAGTGAGTCGTTTCTAGCGAGGAATGAGCAGTTCTTC.

The CDR3 DNA is TGTGCCAGCAGTTTCTGGACTAGCGGAGACCAAGAGACCCAGTACTTC. It codes for CASSFWTSGDQETQYF. V gene TRBV27 combines with J gene TRBJ2-5, with TRBD2 matching over 10 bases. This CDR3 is built from 16 residues. The J segment lost 0 bases and the V segment lost 3 bases, leaving 4 bases of the junction unmatched. Germline V gene data show CDR1 as MNHEY and CDR2 as SMNVEV (reference sequence).

This clone was found a few times. The chain carries TRBV6-5 and TRBJ1-6; D is unclear. This CDR3 has 16 residues. V was clipped by 2 bases and J by 5 bases, with 13 bases between them. Germline-derived CDR1 and CDR2 are MNHEY and SVGAGI. For the CDR3, the DNA is TGTGCCAGCAGTTACGGGAGGTGGATAGATAATTCACCCCTCCACTTT. Translating it yields CASSYGRWIDNSPLHF.